These 6 T cell receptor beta chains were sequenced from one sample in a study of shared clonotypes between healthy human individuals. Here immunoSEQ multiplex PCR was the method, and the copy in TCRdb shows in-frame clones only, minus some. The sample lists nearly 2 million clones; about 94% were seen once. CD45RO negativity and positive selection for CCR7 defined naive CD8 cells, a population that excluded terminally differentiated effector memory CD45RA+ cells. The sequenced sample consisted of naive CD8+ T cells sorted from blood. Source of these receptors: a man between 18 and 35 years old in good health.

With regard to this clone: This specimen includes other DNA sequences encoding the same CDR3. The CDR3 DNA reads as TGTGCCAGTAGTATCCGGGACAGGGGTGAAAAACTGTTTTTT. It encodes CASSIRDRGEKLFF. The chain has TRBV19 and TRBJ1-4, with 10 nucleotides matching TRBD1. Germline V lookup: CDR1 LNHDA, CDR2 SQIVND (reference sequence). The V segment lost 3 bases and the J segment 7 bases; nucleotides outside the gene matches: 2. This CDR3 region has 14 residues.

In its sample, this clone was seen once. The chain carries TRBV4-1 and TRBJ2-7, with 7 bases fitting TRBD1. The CDR3 is 17 amino acids. The V gene's germline CDR1 is MGHRA and CDR2 YSYEKL. After removal of 3 bases from V and 6 bases from J, the junction contained 17 bases not matched to a gene. The CDR3 region has the DNA TGCGCCAGCAGCCACCCCGGACAGGCCGGAGTTACCTCCGAGCAGTACTTC. Translation gives CASSHPGQAGVTSEQYF.

This clone was observed once. The J gene is TRBJ2-1, the V gene TRBV28; 11 positions agree with TRBD2. This CDR3 has 15 residues. Germline CDR1 is MDHEN and CDR2 is SYDVKM. J gave up 5 bases and V 6 bases, and 6 bases lay outside the gene matches. The CDR3 loop reads CASSLRLAGNNEQFF. The CDR3 DNA reads TGTGCCAGCAGCCTGAGACTAGCGGGGAACAATGAGCAGTTCTTC.

This clone has only one observation. This chain connects TRBV7-9 to TRBJ1-4, with TRBD1 as a possible D gene (6 bases). CDR1 and CDR2 from the germline V gene are SEHNR and FQNEAQ (reference sequence). This CDR3 is 15 amino acids long. Trimming took off 5 bases at V and 4 bases at J, with 14 bases between the two ends. The CDR3 coding sequence is TGTGCCAGCAGCAAAGAGGGGGGGCTTAATGAAAAACTGTTTTTT. This translates into CASSKEGGLNEKLFF.

Regarding this clone: This CDR3 is also generated by other DNA sequences in the sample. This chain uses TRBV7-9 with TRBJ2-7; unclear D gene. Trimming shortened V by 1 base and J by 0 bases, and 7 bases separated the two germline ends. The CDR3 contains 14 residues. Germline V gene sequence: CDR1 SEHNR, CDR2 FQNEAQ (reference sequence). The CDR3 bases are TGTGCCAGCAGCTTAGGGGTGGGCTCCTACGAGCAGTACTTC. It codes for CASSLGVGSYEQYF.

V and J are TRBV27 and TRBJ1-1; weak D call: TRBD1 (5 bases). The V gene lost 2 bases and the J gene lost 3 bases, with 10 bases spanning the gap. Germline V gene lookup returns CDR1 MNHEY and CDR2 SMNVEV (reference sequence). The CDR3 is 14 residues long. DNA of the CDR3: TGTGCCAGCAGTTTAAGGGCAGGGTACACTGAAGCTTTCTTT. This sequence encodes CASSLRAGYTEAFF.